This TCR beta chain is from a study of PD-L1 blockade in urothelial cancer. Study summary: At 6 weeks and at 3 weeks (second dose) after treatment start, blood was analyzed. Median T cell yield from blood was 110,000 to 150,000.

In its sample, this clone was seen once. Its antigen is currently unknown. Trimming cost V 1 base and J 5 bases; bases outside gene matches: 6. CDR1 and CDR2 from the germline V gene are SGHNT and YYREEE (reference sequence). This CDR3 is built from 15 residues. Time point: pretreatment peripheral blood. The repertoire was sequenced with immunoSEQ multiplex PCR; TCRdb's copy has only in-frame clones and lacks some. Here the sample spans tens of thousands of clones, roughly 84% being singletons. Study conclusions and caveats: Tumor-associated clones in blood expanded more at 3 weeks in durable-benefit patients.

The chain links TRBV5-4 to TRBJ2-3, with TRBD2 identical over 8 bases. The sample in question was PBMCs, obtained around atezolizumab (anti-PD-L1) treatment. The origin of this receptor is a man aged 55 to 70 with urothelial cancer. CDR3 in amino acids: CASSLIGGAGDTQYF. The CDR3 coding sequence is TGTGCCAGCAGCTTGATCGGGGGGGCCGGAGATACGCAGTATTTT.